This note documents a single TCR beta chain sequence. The antigen is undetermined. The junction had 22 bases not matched to a gene; V was cut back by 5 bases and J by 0 bases. The germline V gene encodes CDR1 MDHEN and CDR2 SYDVKM. CDR3 length: 20 amino acids. The data originate from a study of blood T cells in healthy people across ages. The donors, aged about 6 to 90, were healthy Caucasians from Russia. The study's findings and limits: Naive CD4+ cells and diversity were both higher in long-lived donors than in aged donors.

Using a J-beta primer mix together with a sample-barcoded 5' primer, a second PCR was run for roughly 7 to 11 cycles. A template-switch adaptor with 12 random nucleotides tagged each cDNA molecule. One entry per CDR3 protein, called by TCRdb with MiXCR from the 5' RACE reads. The sample yields around 1,000,000 distinct CDR3 sequences, approximately 26% seen once. The sample was also reused in another study, on T cells of mothers and their children. That investigation notes: In unrelated and related pairs, TCR recombination output is shaped in a similar way by thymic selection.

Sequencing was performed on blood. The TCR sequence derives from a girl aged 2 to 9 in good health. The chain carries TRBV28 and TRBJ2-7; 7 bases agree with TRBD2. The CDR3 nucleotides read TGTGCCAGCAGTAGTTCCCTCAGCGGGACCTCTGGGGGGAGCTCCTACGAGCAGTACTTC. This codes for CASSSSLSGTSGGSSYEQYF.